This TCR beta chain originates from a study of vaccination and CD4 T cells after COVID-19. On the study more broadly: Convalescents were six males and four females, two of them Hispanic.

As for treatment: roughly ten-day PBMC culture with coronavirus spike peptide pools or control peptides (ViraFEST assay). According to the study, CD4+ T cells from the unexposed donor were gathered ahead of the COVID-19 pandemic (2011-2018). SARS-CoV-2 S/N and four cold-coronavirus spikes were used to probe unexposed-donor CD4+ T cells, cells permitting. General observations from the study: The study found that a median approximately 84% of reactive clones in convalescent patients appeared only post-vaccination.

Sequencing of cultured CD4+ T cell DNA used the Oncomine TCR Beta short-read assay. DNA came from CD4+ T cells after culture. MiXCR was run by TCRdb on the PCR reads, yielding one entry per CDR3 protein. The table has 12,000 or so distinct CDR3 sequences, around 29% seen once; the top ten hold 13%. As concerns this clonotype: What it recognizes is unknown.

The CDR3 totals 16 residues. Germline CDR1 and CDR2: SGHRS and YFSETQ. V lost 0 bases, J lost 6 bases, and 16 bases lay in between. The clonotype originates from a human donor in good health. The sample was CD4+ T cells from blood, cultured in vitro. The rearrangement joins TRBV5-1 to TRBJ2-1; perhaps TRBD2 as D (5 bases). CDR3: CASSLVGSGFSNEQFF. The CDR3 DNA reads as TGCGCCAGCAGCTTGGTCGGATCGGGATTTAGCAATGAGCAGTTCTTC.